The T cell receptor (beta chain) described here comes from a study of patients and donors after allogeneic stem cell transplantation. From germline, CDR1 is SGHRS and CDR2 YFSETQ. Trimming removed 0 bases at V and 6 bases at J, with 11 bases between. The CDR3 has 14 residues. One entry per CDR3 protein, called by TCRdb with MiXCR from the RT-PCR reads. This table has about a million distinct CDR3 sequences, more than 15% appearing once. The J gene is TRBJ2-3, the V gene TRBV5-1; D is uncertain. The receptor's source is a human donor who was either an allogeneic HSCT recipient or a stem cell or donor lymphocyte infusion donor (not recorded which). It is not recorded whose cells these are; they may come from a transplant donor. The sequencing input was blood, either unsorted or a sorted T cell fraction (not recorded which). In nucleotides, the CDR3 is TGCGCCAGCAGCTTGGCATCCGTTCGGGATACGCAGTATTTT. Amino acid sequence: CASSLASVRDTQYF.